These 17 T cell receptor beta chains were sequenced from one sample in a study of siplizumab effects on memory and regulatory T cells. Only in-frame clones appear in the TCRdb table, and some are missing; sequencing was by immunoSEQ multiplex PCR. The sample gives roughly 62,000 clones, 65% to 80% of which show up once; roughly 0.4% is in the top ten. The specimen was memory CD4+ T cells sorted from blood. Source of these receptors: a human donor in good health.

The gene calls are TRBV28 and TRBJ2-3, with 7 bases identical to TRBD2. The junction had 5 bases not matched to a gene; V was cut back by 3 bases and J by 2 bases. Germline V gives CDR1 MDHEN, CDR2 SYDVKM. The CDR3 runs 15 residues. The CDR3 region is CASSLPGGFTDTQYF. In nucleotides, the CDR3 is TGTGCCAGCAGTTTGCCCGGGGGGTTCACAGATACGCAGTATTTT.

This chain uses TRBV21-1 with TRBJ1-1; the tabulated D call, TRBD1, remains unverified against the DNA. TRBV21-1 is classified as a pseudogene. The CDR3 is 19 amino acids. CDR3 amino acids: CASSKDLTWAGWGNTEAFF. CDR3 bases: TGTGCCAGCAGCAAAGACCTAACTTGGGCAGGGTGGGGGAACACTGAAGCTTTCTTT.

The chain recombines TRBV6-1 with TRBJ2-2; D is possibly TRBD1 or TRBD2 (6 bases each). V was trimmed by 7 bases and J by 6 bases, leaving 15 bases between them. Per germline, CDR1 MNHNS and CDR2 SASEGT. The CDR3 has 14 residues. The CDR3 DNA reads TGTGCCAGCAAGGGGGGAACGACCGCCGGGGAGCTGTTTTTT. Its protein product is CASKGGTTAGELFF.

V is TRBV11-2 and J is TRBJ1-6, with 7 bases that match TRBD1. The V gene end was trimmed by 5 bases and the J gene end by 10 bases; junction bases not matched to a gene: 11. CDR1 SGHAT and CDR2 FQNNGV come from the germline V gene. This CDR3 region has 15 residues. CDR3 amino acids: CASSLGTDVGSPLHF. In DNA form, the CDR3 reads TGTGCCAGCAGCCTTGGGACAGACGTTGGATCACCCCTCCACTTT.

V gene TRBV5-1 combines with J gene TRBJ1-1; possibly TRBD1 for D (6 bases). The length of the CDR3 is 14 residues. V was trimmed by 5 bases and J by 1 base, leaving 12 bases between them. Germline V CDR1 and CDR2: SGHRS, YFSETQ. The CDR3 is CASRLTGSNTEAFF. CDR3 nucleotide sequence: TGCGCCAGCAGACTGACAGGCTCGAACACTGAAGCTTTCTTT.

CDR3 amino acids: CASSLGSTGQWNEQFF. CDR3 DNA sequence: TGTGCCAGCAGCTTAGGCTCGACCGGACAGTGGAATGAGCAGTTCTTC. The rearrangement links TRBV7-3 to TRBJ2-1, with D perhaps TRBD1 (6 bases). CDR1 is SGHTA, CDR2 FQGTGA, per germline. The CDR3 is 16 residues long. V lost 2 bases and J lost 7, with 18 bases in between. Full variable domain (remainder filled in from reference TRBV7-3 and TRBJ2-1): GAGVSQTPSNKVTEKGKYVELRCDPISGHTALYWYRQSLGQGPEFLIYFQGTGAADDSGLPNDRFFAVRPEGSVSTLKIQRTERGDSAVYLCASSLGSTGQWNEQFFGPGTRLTVL.

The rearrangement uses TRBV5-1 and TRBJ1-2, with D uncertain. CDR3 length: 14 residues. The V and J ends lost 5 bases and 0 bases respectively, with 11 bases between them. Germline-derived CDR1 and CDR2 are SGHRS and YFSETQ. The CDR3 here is CASSFFGSNYGYTF. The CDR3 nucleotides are TGCGCCAGCAGTTTTTTTGGATCTAACTATGGCTACACCTTC.

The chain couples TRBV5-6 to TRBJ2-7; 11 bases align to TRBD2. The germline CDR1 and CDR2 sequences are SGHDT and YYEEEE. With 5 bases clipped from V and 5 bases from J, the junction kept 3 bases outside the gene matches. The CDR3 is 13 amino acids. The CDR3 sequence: CASRLAGGHEQYF. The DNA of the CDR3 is TGTGCCAGCAGATTAGCGGGGGGGCACGAGCAGTACTTC.

This CDR3 is CASSGSSQNTGELFF. The CDR3 DNA follows: TGCGCCAGCAGTGGGAGCAGTCAGAACACCGGGGAGCTGTTTTTT. This chain links TRBV5-1 with TRBJ2-2; perhaps TRBD2 as D (5 bases). Per germline, CDR1 SGHRS and CDR2 YFSETQ. There are 15 residues in the CDR3. Trimming cost V 5 bases and J 1 base, with 12 bases left between them.

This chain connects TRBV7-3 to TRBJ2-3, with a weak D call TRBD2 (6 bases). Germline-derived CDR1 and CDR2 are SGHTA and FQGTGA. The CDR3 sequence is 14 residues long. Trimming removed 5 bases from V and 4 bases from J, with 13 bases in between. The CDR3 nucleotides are TGTGCCAGCAGCCCGGGGACTGGGGCAGATACGCAGTATTTT. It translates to CASSPGTGADTQYF.

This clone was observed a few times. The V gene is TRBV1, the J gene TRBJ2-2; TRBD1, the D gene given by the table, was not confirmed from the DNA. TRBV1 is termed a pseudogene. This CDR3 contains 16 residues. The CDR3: CTSSQGAGMNTGELFF. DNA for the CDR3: TGCACCAGCAGCCAAGGAGCAGGTATGAACACCGGGGAGCTGTTTTTT.

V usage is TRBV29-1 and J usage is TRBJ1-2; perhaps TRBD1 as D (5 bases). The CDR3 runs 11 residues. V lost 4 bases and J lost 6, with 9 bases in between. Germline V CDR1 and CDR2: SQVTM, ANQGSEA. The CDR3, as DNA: TGCAGCGTTGCAGGGTCTGATGGCTACACCTTC. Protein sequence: CSVAGSDGYTF.

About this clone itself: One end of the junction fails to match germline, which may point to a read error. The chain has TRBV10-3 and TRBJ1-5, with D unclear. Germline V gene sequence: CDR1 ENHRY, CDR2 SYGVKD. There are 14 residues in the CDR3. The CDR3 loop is CASSEAGGNQPQHF. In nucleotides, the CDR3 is TGTGCCAGCAGTGAGGCGGGAGGCAATCAGCCCCAGCATTTT.

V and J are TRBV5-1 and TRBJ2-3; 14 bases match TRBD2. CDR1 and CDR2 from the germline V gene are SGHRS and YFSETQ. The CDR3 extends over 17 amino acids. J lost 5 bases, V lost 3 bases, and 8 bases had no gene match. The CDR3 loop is CASSYQGLAGGLDTQYF. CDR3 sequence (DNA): TGCGCCAGCAGCTATCAAGGACTAGCGGGGGGTCTAGATACGCAGTATTTT.

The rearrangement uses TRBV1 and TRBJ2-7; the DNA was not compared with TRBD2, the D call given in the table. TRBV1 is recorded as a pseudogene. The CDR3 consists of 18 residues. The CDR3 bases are TGCACCAGCAGCCAAGATGATTTTAGCCTCAAGCCGGCCTACGAGCAGTACTTC. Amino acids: CTSSQDDFSLKPAYEQYF.

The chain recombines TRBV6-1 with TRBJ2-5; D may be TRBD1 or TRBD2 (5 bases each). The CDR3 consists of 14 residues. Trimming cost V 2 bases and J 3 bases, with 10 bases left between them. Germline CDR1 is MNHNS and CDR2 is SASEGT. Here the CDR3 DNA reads TGTGCCAGCAGTGAAATGGTGGGGGAAGAGACCCAGTACTTC. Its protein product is CASSEMVGEETQYF.

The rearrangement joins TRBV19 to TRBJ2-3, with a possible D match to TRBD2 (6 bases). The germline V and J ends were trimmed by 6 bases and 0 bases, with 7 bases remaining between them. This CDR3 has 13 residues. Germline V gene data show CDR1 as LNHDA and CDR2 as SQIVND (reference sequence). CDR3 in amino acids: CASRGGSTDTQYF. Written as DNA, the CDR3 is TGTGCCAGTAGGGGGGGTAGCACAGATACGCAGTATTTT.